This TCR beta chain derives from a study of cytomegalovirus exposure and HLA in healthy donors. At the level of the study: From donors who were HLA-typed, an early data release held 81 million or so unique TCRs.

PCR employed 60 Vbeta and 13 Jbeta primers. Profiled with immunoSEQ multiplex PCR; TCRdb holds only in-frame clones, not every one. In the table there are around 130,000 clones, around 80% of which are singletons. Concerning this clone: Its specificity is not known.

Study-wide points: In a later analysis, TCR beta V- and J-gene trimming was associated with a missense DCLRE1C variant. The presence/absence work took it that sequencing depth was about the same across donors. Immune exposure data for these donors was limited to CMV serostatus.

Material: PBMCs. This sequence originates from a woman aged 40-49 years in good health and CMV-seronegative.

CDR3 sequence: CASSLGREGVYGYTF. The CDR3 region has the DNA TGTGCCAGCAGCTTAGGCAGGGAGGGCGTATATGGCTACACCTTC. The V gene is TRBV7-8, the J gene TRBJ1-2; perhaps TRBD1 as D (5 bases). CDR1 and CDR2 from the germline V gene are SGHVS and FQNEAQ. The CDR3 spans 15 residues. V lost 1 base, J lost 5 bases, and 14 bases lay in between.